A selection of T cell receptor beta chains follows, all from one sample in a study of T cell responses to AZD1222 COVID-19 vaccine. Measured with immunoSEQ multiplex PCR; TCRdb has only the in-frame clones, and not every one. The sample records over 50,000 clones, over 75% being singletons. The material sequenced was peripheral blood, taken 28 days after the second AZD1222 dose. These receptors all come from an adult who received the AZD1222 COVID-19 vaccine. Both conserved end residues are part of each CDR3. D genes are given only for firm matches. Rows give clone size only sometimes, using once, few, many, or a class for an expanded clone.

>TRBV27|TRBJ1-1|-|once
TGTGCCAGCAGTTTAGGGGTCAGCCGGCAGGACACTGAAGCTTTCTTT
CASSLGVSRQDTEAFF
>TRBV28|TRBJ1-1|-|-
TGTGCCAGCAGTACAATGAACACTGAAGCTTTCTTT
CASSTMNTEAFF
>TRBV4-1|TRBJ2-7|-|-
TGCGCCAGCAGCCAAGTAGGATCCTACGAGCAGTACTTC
CASSQVGSYEQYF
>TRBV5-1|TRBJ2-7|TRBD1|once
TGCGCCAGCAGCGCTACAGGGGGAGGAAGCTACGAGCAGTACTTC
CASSATGGGSYEQYF
>TRBV28|TRBJ1-1|-|few
TGTGCCAGCAGTTCCCCCCAGGGGCGGATGAACACTGAAGCTTTCTTT
CASSSPQGRMNTEAFF
>TRBV5-1|TRBJ2-7|TRBD1|-
TGCGCCAGCAGCTCTCGGACAGGGGTGGCCTACGAGCAGTACTTC
CASSSRTGVAYEQYF
>TRBV29-1|TRBJ1-2|-|-
TGCAGCGTTGTGGACAGTGAAGATGGCTATGGCTACACCTTC
CSVVDSEDGYGYTF
>TRBV2|TRBJ1-5|TRBD1|-
TGTGCCAGCAGCCGGGACAGGGGTAATAGCAATCAGCCCCAGCATTTT
CASSRDRGNSNQPQHF
>TRBV19|TRBJ2-1|TRBD2|-
TGTGCCAGTAGTATCTTACTAGCGGGAAGTTATGAGCAGTTCTTC
CASSILLAGSYEQFF
>TRBV9|TRBJ1-1|TRBD1|-
TGTGCCAGCAGCTCCCGAGGATCCGGGACAGGGGGTGGGAACACTGAAGCTTTCTTT
CASSSRGSGTGGGNTEAFF
>TRBV7-2|TRBJ2-1|TRBD2|-
TGTGCCAGCAGCTTAGATAGCGGGAGCTACAATGAGCAGTTCTTC
CASSLDSGSYNEQFF
>TRBV9|TRBJ1-2|TRBD1|-
TGTGCCAGCAGCCCTAGACCGGACAGGGTCTTGGGGGACTATGGCTACACCTTC
CASSPRPDRVLGDYGYTF
>TRBV18|TRBJ2-1|TRBD2|once
TGTGCCAGCTCACCACCCGCGACTAGCGGGAGCGCAAAGGAGCAGTTCTTC
CASSPPATSGSAKEQFF
>TRBV6-1|TRBJ1-1|-|-
TGTGCCAGCAGTGAAATTTCACGGTTTTCCACTGAAGCTTTCTTT
CASSEISRFSTEAFF
>TRBV4-2|TRBJ1-2|-|-
TGTGCCAGCAGCCAGGACTGGGACGGCTACACCTTC
CASSQDWDGYTF
>TRBV15|TRBJ2-3|-|few
TGTGCCACCAGCAGCGGGATTACGCAGTATTTT
CATSSGITQYF
>TRBV27|TRBJ2-2|-|-
TGTGCCAGCACCACCGGGGAGCTGTTTTTT
CASTTGELFF
>TRBV4-3|TRBJ2-7|-|-
TGCGCCAGCAGCCCGTCCCTACAGTACGAGCAGTACTTC
CASSPSLQYEQYF
>TRBV5-1|TRBJ2-1|-|-
TGCGCCAGCAGCTTGGGGACTACCAACTACAATGAGCAGTTCTTC
CASSLGTTNYNEQFF
>TRBV13|TRBJ2-3|-|-
TGTGCCAGCAGCAACACGGTCAATACGCAGTATTTT
CASSNTVNTQYF
>TRBV15|TRBJ1-5|TRBD1|-
TGTGCCACCAGCAGAGATAGTAATACAGGGGAAGGTAATCAGCCCCAGCATTTT
CATSRDSNTGEGNQPQHF
>TRBV7-6|TRBJ2-7|TRBD2|once
TGTGCCAGCGGCAGAGGGACTAGCGGTAGATACGAGCAGTACTTC
CASGRGTSGRYEQYF
>TRBV5-1|TRBJ1-2|-|-
TGCGCCAGCAGCTTCAGGGAAATGAAGTATGGCTACACCTTC
CASSFREMKYGYTF
>TRBV27|TRBJ2-5|TRBD2|-
TGTGCCAGCAGCCGGACTAGCGGGGGGGCCAGCCAGTACTTC
CASSRTSGGASQYF
>TRBV21-1|TRBJ2-2|-|-
TGTGCCAGCAGCGCCCCGTCGGTGAACACCGGGGAGCTGTTTTTT
CASSAPSVNTGELFF
>TRBV4-1|TRBJ1-5|-|few
TGCGCCAGCAGCCAAGTTCTAGGGCCCCAGCATTTT
CASSQVLGPQHF
>TRBV5-6|TRBJ1-5|TRBD1|medium-sized
TGTGCCAGCAGCTTGAGAGGGCAGGGGGTGAGGCAGCCCCAGCATTTT
CASSLRGQGVRQPQHF
>TRBV28|TRBJ1-5|-|-
TGTGCCAGCAGTTTGGATCCTCAGTATAGCAATCAGCCCCAGCATTTT
CASSLDPQYSNQPQHF
>TRBV10-3|TRBJ1-2|TRBD1|-
TGTGCCGTACAGGGGATGGAATATGGCTACACCTTC
CAVQGMEYGYTF
>TRBV10-3|TRBJ1-1|-|-
TGTGCCATCAGTGAGCGCCCCCTTCAAGCTTTCTTT
CAISERPLQAFF
>TRBV28|TRBJ1-5|TRBD1|-
TGTGCCAGCAGTTCCCCGGGACAGGGCTTGGTCGGCAATCAGCCCCAGCATTTT
CASSSPGQGLVGNQPQHF
>TRBV3-1/TRBV3-2|TRBJ1-1|-|once
TGTGCCAGCAGCCCCCAGCGACCGCTTTTCGTAGCTTTCTTT
CASSPQRPLFVAFF
>TRBV15|TRBJ2-1|TRBD1|-
TGTGCCACCAGCAGAGGGACAGGGGGCGCAGTGTCCTACAATGAGCAGTTCTTC
CATSRGTGGAVSYNEQFF
>TRBV2|TRBJ1-2|TRBD1|-
TGTGCCAGCACGGACAGGGGATCCGCTGGTACTGGCTACACCTTC
CASTDRGSAGTGYTF
>TRBV27|TRBJ1-1|TRBD1|-
TGTGCCAGCAGCCCAGGGGGCGCGAAGTCCACTGAAGCTTTCTTT
CASSPGGAKSTEAFF
>TRBV19|TRBJ2-2|-|-
TGTGCCAGTAGAAAACAGGTGTCCGGGGAGCTGTTTTTT
CASRKQVSGELFF
>TRBV7-2|TRBJ1-6|TRBD1|-
TGTGCCAGCAGCTTAGGACAGGGGTATTCACCCCTCCACTTT
CASSLGQGYSPLHF
>TRBV7-9|TRBJ1-1|-|-
TGTGCCAGCAGCTCTGCCTTGAACACTGAAGCTTTCTTT
CASSSALNTEAFF
>TRBV19|TRBJ2-1|TRBD1|-
TGTGCCAGTAGTGAGGACAGGGGAAACTATGAGCAGTTCTTC
CASSEDRGNYEQFF
>TRBV7-9|TRBJ1-2|-|-
TGTGCCAGCAGCACCGGGACCCATGGGGATGGCTACACCTTC
CASSTGTHGDGYTF
>TRBV6-5|TRBJ2-1|-|-
TGTGCCAGCAGTCACGACAATGAGCAGTTCTTC
CASSHDNEQFF
>TRBV6-5|TRBJ2-7|-|-
TGTGCCACGGCGAAGGAGCAAGGAACCTACGAGCAGTACTTC
CATAKEQGTYEQYF
>TRBV4-2|TRBJ2-7|-|few
TGTGCCAGCAGCCAAGAGGCATGGGGCGGGAACTACGAGCAGTACTTC
CASSQEAWGGNYEQYF
>TRBV7-2|TRBJ2-5|-|-
TGTGCCAGCAGCTTAGGAGGGGTTCAAGAGACCCAGTACTTC
CASSLGGVQETQYF
>TRBV4-2|TRBJ2-1|-|-
TGTGCCAGCAGCCTGGGCGGGACCTCCTACAATGAGCAGTTCTTC
CASSLGGTSYNEQFF
>TRBV24-1|TRBJ1-6|-|many
TGTGCCACCAGTGTAAGGGAGGCCCTCTATAATTCACCCCTCCACTTT
CATSVREALYNSPLHF
>TRBV28|TRBJ1-1|-|-
TGTGCCACCGCTGGGTGGGAAGCTTTCTTT
CATAGWEAFF
>TRBV3-1/TRBV3-2|TRBJ2-3|-|-
TGTGCCAGCAGCGGAGGGGGCTCAACGTTAGATACGCAGTATTTT
CASSGGGSTLDTQYF
>TRBV2|TRBJ2-7|TRBD1|-
TGTGCCAGCAGGGGGACAGGGGTATACGAGCAGTACTTC
CASRGTGVYEQYF
>TRBV4-1|TRBJ1-1|-|-
TGCGCCAGCAGCCAAGTGCCGGGCCCGAACACTGAAGCTTTCTTT
CASSQVPGPNTEAFF
>TRBV2|TRBJ1-1|-|-
TGTGCCAGCAGCGCACCGGGTCTCTTCGGATTT
CASSAPGLFGF
>TRBV18|TRBJ1-5|TRBD1|few
TGTGCCAGCTCACGAGGACAGGGCGGCAATCAGCCCCAGCATTTT
CASSRGQGGNQPQHF
>TRBV18|TRBJ1-5|-|-
TGTGCCAGCTCACCAGGAGGAGGGGGCAATCAGCCCCAGCATTTT
CASSPGGGGNQPQHF
>TRBV28|TRBJ2-1|TRBD2|-
TGTGCCAGCAAGGAAACGCCGACTAGCGGAAGCTCCTACAATGAGCAGTTCTTC
CASKETPTSGSSYNEQFF
>TRBV28|TRBJ2-5|TRBD2|-
TGTGCCAGCAGTTTATCTAGCGGGAGAGGAGAGACCCAGTACTTC
CASSLSSGRGETQYF
>TRBV11-2|TRBJ2-3|-|-
TGTGCCAGCAGCTTAGTGGGGGGTTGGGGGGATACGCAGTATTTT
CASSLVGGWGDTQYF
>TRBV12-5|TRBJ1-1|-|-
TGTGCTAGTGGTTTGGAGCAGACACAGAACACTGAAGCTTTCTTT
CASGLEQTQNTEAFF